These T cell receptor beta chains were read from a single sample in a study of CD8+ T cells in alopecia areata. TCRdb's copy holds only in-frame clones and misses some; the assay was immunoSEQ multiplex PCR. The data contain about 150,000 clones, roughly three fifths of them seen just once; the ten biggest clones take up under 6.5%. The specimen was CD4+ T cells sorted from blood, collected at week 0. All receptors come from a human donor with alopecia areata. Both conserved end residues are part of each CDR3. Fields, in order: V gene, J gene, clone size, D gene, CDR3 protein, CDR3 DNA. D genes are given only for firm matches. Not every row has a clone size; where given, it reads once, few, many or a size class.

>TRBV6-4|TRBJ1-6|NA|NA
CASSDSPNSPLHF
TGTGCCAGCAGTGACTCTCCGAATTCACCCCTCCACTTT
>TRBV2|TRBJ2-1|NA|TRBD2
CASSKTSGGNYEQFF
TGTGCCAGCAGTAAGACTAGCGGGGGGAATTATGAGCAGTTCTTC
>TRBV23-1|TRBJ2-7|NA|TRBD1
CANPFRGQIYEQYF
TGCGCCAACCCCTTTCGGGGACAGATTTACGAGCAGTACTTC
>TRBV5-4|TRBJ2-1|NA|TRBD2
CASSLVGSGGYNEQFF
TGTGCCAGCAGCTTGGTGGGTAGCGGGGGATACAATGAGCAGTTCTTC
>TRBV7-9|TRBJ2-1|NA|NA
CASSLGTSTYNEQFF
TGTGCCAGCAGCCTAGGCACCTCAACCTACAATGAGCAGTTCTTC
>TRBV6-5|TRBJ2-6|NA|NA
CASRSSGANVLTF
TGTGCCAGCAGGAGCTCTGGGGCCAACGTCCTGACTTTC
>TRBV7-8|TRBJ1-5|NA|NA
CASSQLAGGNQPQHF
TGTGCCAGCAGTCAATTAGCGGGTGGCAATCAGCCCCAGCATTTT
>TRBV5-1|TRBJ2-7|NA|NA
CASKDIGGEQYF
TGCGCCAGCAAGGACATCGGGGGCGAGCAGTACTTC
>TRBV19|TRBJ1-5|NA|NA
CASSSEGGQPQHF
TGTGCCAGTAGTTCCGAGGGCGGACAGCCCCAGCATTTT
>TRBV7-9|TRBJ1-1|few|NA
CASSLGGSGTEAFF
TGTGCCAGCAGCTTGGGGGGATCCGGCACTGAAGCTTTCTTT
>TRBV7-8|TRBJ2-5|once|TRBD2
CASSLGGGASGETQYF
TGTGCCAGCAGCTTAGGCGGGGGGGCCTCGGGGGAGACCCAGTACTTC
>TRBV30|TRBJ1-5|NA|NA
CAWSRGQYNQPQHF
TGTGCCTGGAGTAGAGGACAGTACAATCAGCCCCAGCATTTT
>TRBV6-5|TRBJ1-6|few|NA
CASSTRDHALALHF
TGTGCCAGCAGCACCCGGGACCATGCATTGGCCCTCCACTTT
>TRBV18|TRBJ2-7|NA|TRBD1
CASSLGQGDEQYF
TGTGCCAGCTCACTCGGACAGGGCGACGAGCAGTACTTC
>TRBV5-1|TRBJ2-1|NA|TRBD2
CASSQYDLAGGSYNEQFF
TGCGCCAGCAGCCAATACGACTTAGCGGGGGGATCCTACAATGAGCAGTTCTTC
>TRBV2|TRBJ1-4|NA|NA
CASSELPREKLFF
TGTGCCAGCAGTGAGCTGCCTCGGGAAAAACTGTTTTTT
>TRBV29-1|TRBJ2-1|NA|TRBD2
CSVERLAGHEQFF
TGCAGCGTAGAGAGACTAGCGGGCCATGAGCAGTTCTTC
>TRBV25-1|TRBJ2-1|few|NA
CASSEFHGALEQFF
TGTGCCAGCAGTGAATTCCATGGGGCCCTAGAGCAGTTCTTC
>TRBV29-1|TRBJ1-1|NA|NA
CSVQVGGRNTEAFF
TGCAGCGTTCAAGTGGGGGGCCGCAACACTGAAGCTTTCTTT
>TRBV29-1|TRBJ2-3|NA|TRBD2
CSVAVSGVSTDTQYF
TGCAGCGTTGCGGTTAGCGGGGTTAGCACAGATACGCAGTATTTT
>TRBV29-1|TRBJ2-6|NA|NA
CSVETENSGANVLTF
TGCAGCGTTGAAACCGAGAACTCTGGGGCCAACGTCCTGACTTTC
>TRBV29-1|TRBJ2-2|NA|TRBD2
CSTSGTTNTGELFF
TGCAGCACGTCCGGGACTACCAACACCGGGGAGCTGTTTTTT
>TRBV6-5|TRBJ1-1|NA|NA
CASSYSEVGRTEAFF
TGTGCCAGCAGTTACTCCGAGGTAGGCCGCACTGAAGCTTTCTTT
>TRBV7-8|TRBJ2-5|NA|NA
CASSLQTQGETQYF
TGTGCCAGCAGCTTACAGACGCAGGGGGAGACCCAGTACTTC
>TRBV4-1|TRBJ2-5|NA|TRBD2
CASSQTPSGGETQYF
TGCGCCAGCAGCCAAACTCCTAGCGGGGGAGAGACCCAGTACTTC
>TRBV4-1|TRBJ1-5|NA|TRBD1
CASSQEGQDNQPQHF
TGCGCCAGCAGCCAAGAGGGACAGGACAATCAGCCCCAGCATTTT
>TRBV29-1|TRBJ2-7|NA|TRBD1
CSVVMTGGSYEQYF
TGCAGCGTTGTAATGACAGGGGGGTCCTACGAGCAGTACTTC
>TRBV4-1|TRBJ1-2|NA|NA
CASSQPTENYGYTF
TGCGCCAGCAGCCAACCGACGGAGAACTATGGCTACACCTTC
>TRBV7-2|TRBJ2-7|NA|NA
CASSVGQASSYEQYF
TGTGCCAGCAGCGTGGGACAAGCAAGCTCCTACGAGCAGTACTTC
>TRBV7-2|TRBJ2-3|NA|TRBD2
CASSLGGGLGTDTQYF
TGTGCCAGCAGCTTAGGCGGGGGGTTAGGCACAGATACGCAGTATTTT
>TRBV18|TRBJ2-5|NA|TRBD1
CASSPPTGSETQYF
TGTGCCAGCTCACCACCGACAGGGTCAGAGACCCAGTACTTC
>TRBV7-2|TRBJ2-3|few|TRBD1
CASGPQGASTDTQYF
TGTGCCAGCGGACCACAGGGGGCTAGCACAGATACGCAGTATTTT
>TRBV7-3|TRBJ2-7|few|TRBD1
CARRRLNRGCYEQYF
TGTGCCAGACGAAGACTTAACAGGGGGTGCTACGAGCAGTACTTC
>TRBV10-3|TRBJ2-7|NA|NA
CAISTQGDYEQYF
TGTGCCATCAGCACTCAGGGAGACTACGAGCAGTACTTC
>TRBV30|TRBJ2-3|NA|NA
CAWSVTWGAGDTQYF
TGTGCCTGGAGTGTAACATGGGGGGCCGGGGATACGCAGTATTTT
>TRBV27|TRBJ2-7|NA|NA
CASSSYYEQYF
TGTGCCAGCAGTTCTTACTACGAGCAGTACTTC
>TRBV7-9|TRBJ1-2|NA|NA
CASSLGTRGDGYTF
TGTGCCAGCAGCCTCGGGACTCGAGGAGACGGCTACACCTTC
>TRBV5-6|TRBJ2-7|few|NA
CASSFTSGASYEQYF
TGTGCCAGCAGCTTTACCAGTGGGGCCTCCTACGAGCAGTACTTC
>TRBV7-2|TRBJ2-2|NA|TRBD2
CASSHSEVAGSTGELFF
TGTGCCAGCAGCCATTCAGAAGTAGCGGGGAGCACCGGGGAGCTGTTTTTT
>TRBV25-1|TRBJ1-2|NA|NA
CASSVSTSLGYTF
TGTGCCAGCAGTGTGTCCACCTCCTTGGGCTACACCTTC
>TRBV1|TRBJ2-5|NA|NA
CTSSPGDSGGASETQYF
TGCACCAGCAGCCCAGGGGATAGCGGGGGGGCCTCGGAGACCCAGTACTTC
>TRBV7-9|TRBJ2-7|NA|NA
CASSLSARQHEQYF
TGTGCCAGCAGCCTCTCGGCCCGACAGCACGAGCAGTACTTC
>TRBV30|TRBJ2-4|NA|NA
CAWSVEGRNIQYF
TGTGCCTGGAGTGTGGAGGGGAGGAACATTCAGTACTTC
>TRBV21-1|TRBJ2-7|NA|NA
CASSKGGGRYF
TGTGCCAGCAGCAAGGGCGGGGGGCGGTACTTC
>TRBV4-1|TRBJ1-4|NA|NA
CASSQRAQGIFEKLFF
TGCGCCAGCAGCCAGAGGGCCCAGGGGATTTTTGAAAAACTGTTTTTT
>TRBV7-2|TRBJ1-6|once|NA
CASSQQSSYNSPLHF
TGTGCCAGCAGCCAACAGAGCTCCTATAATTCACCCCTCCACTTT